This T cell receptor beta chain appears in the sequencing data of a study of T cells in tuberculosis. Study overall: Blood was taken before or within 7 days of anti-tuberculosis therapy.

Profiled with immunoSEQ multiplex PCR; TCRdb holds only in-frame clones, not every one. This table holds 30,000 or so clones, 86% found once. V gave up 5 bases and J gave up 4 bases; unmatched junction bases: 10. Germline V gene sequence: CDR1 SGHVS, CDR2 FQNEAQ. The CDR3 runs to 16 residues. Regarding time point: new active TB diagnosis, blood taken before or within 7 days of starting treatment. The receptor comes from an adult with tuberculosis. The chain uses TRBV7-8 and TRBJ2-7, with 11 bases matching TRBD2. The starting material was PBMCs, obtained at tuberculosis diagnosis. The CDR3 nucleotides read TGTGCCAGCAGCCTGACTAGCGGGGCGTATGCGTACGAGCAGTACTTC. Translated, it gives CASSLTSGAYAYEQYF.